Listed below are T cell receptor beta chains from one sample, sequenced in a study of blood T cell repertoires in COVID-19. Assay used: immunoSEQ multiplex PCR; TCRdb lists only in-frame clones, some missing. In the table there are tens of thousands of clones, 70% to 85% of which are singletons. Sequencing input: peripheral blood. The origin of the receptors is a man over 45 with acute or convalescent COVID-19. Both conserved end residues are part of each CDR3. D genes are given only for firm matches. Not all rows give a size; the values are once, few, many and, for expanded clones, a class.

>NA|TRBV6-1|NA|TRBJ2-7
CASSDLYEQYF
TGTGCCAGCAGTGACCTCTACGAGCAGTACTTC
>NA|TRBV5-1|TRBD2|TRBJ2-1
CASRGAGANEQFF
TGCGCCAGCAGGGGAGCGGGAGCAAATGAGCAGTTCTTC
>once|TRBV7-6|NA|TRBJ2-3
CASSLDAGTDTQYF
TGTGCCAGCAGCTTAGACGCGGGGACAGATACGCAGTATTTT
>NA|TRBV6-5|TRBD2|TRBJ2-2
CASSYEIAGVSGELFF
TGTGCCAGCAGTTACGAAATAGCGGGAGTTTCCGGGGAGCTGTTTTTT
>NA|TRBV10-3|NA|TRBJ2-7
CAISLQGYEQYF
TGTGCCATCAGTTTACAGGGCTACGAGCAGTACTTC
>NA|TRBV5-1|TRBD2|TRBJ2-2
CASTARTSGNTGELFF
TGCGCCAGCACCGCCCGGACTAGCGGCAACACCGGGGAGCTGTTTTTT
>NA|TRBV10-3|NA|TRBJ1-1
CAISEPEQRMNTEAFF
TGTGCCATCAGTGAGCCAGAACAGAGAATGAACACTGAAGCTTTCTTT
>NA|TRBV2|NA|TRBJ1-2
CASSEDADYGYTF
TGTGCCAGCAGTGAAGATGCGGACTATGGCTACACCTTC
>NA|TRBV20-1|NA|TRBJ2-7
CSASGQSYEQYF
TGCAGTGCTAGTGGGCAGTCCTACGAGCAGTACTTC
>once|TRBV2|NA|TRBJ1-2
CASSDLGLYGYTF
TGTGCCAGCAGTGATCTGGGGCTCTATGGCTACACCTTC
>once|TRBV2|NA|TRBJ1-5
CASLDRLYSNQPQHF
TGTGCCAGCTTAGACAGATTATATAGCAATCAGCCCCAGCATTTT
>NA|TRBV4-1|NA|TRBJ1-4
CASSSIGVGEKLFF
TGCGCCAGCAGCTCCATAGGGGTGGGTGAAAAACTGTTTTTT
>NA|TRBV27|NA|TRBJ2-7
CASSFRVSYEQYF
TGTGCCAGCAGTTTCAGGGTCTCCTACGAGCAGTACTTC
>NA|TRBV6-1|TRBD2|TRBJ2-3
CASSEAGWGLAGDTDTQYF
TGTGCCAGCAGTGAAGCCGGTTGGGGACTAGCGGGGGACACAGATACGCAGTATTTT
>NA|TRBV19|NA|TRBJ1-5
CASSIDPSSNQPQHF
TGTGCCAGTAGTATAGACCCGAGTAGCAATCAGCCCCAGCATTTT
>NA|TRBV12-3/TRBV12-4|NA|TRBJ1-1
CASVSGGTEAFF
TGTGCCAGCGTTTCCGGAGGGACTGAAGCTTTCTTT
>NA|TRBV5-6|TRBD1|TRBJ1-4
CASSLAGGEYNEKLFF
TGTGCCAGCAGCTTGGCAGGGGGCGAGTATAATGAAAAACTGTTTTTT
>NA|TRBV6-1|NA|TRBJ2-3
CASSERLANTDTQYF
TGTGCCAGCAGTGAGCGTCTAGCGAACACAGATACGCAGTATTTT
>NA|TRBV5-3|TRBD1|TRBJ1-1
CARSPGTGGTEAFF
TGTGCCAGAAGCCCGGGGACAGGGGGCACTGAAGCTTTCTTT
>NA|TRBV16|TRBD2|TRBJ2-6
CASSRLAGAGANVLTF
TGTGCCAGCAGCCGCCTGGCGGGGGCTGGGGCCAACGTCCTGACTTTC
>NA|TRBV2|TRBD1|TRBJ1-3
CASSFDRGLGNTIYF
TGTGCCAGCAGTTTCGACAGGGGGCTTGGAAACACCATATATTTT
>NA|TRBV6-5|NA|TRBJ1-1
CASTLRAGGRTFF
TGTGCCAGCACCCTCCGTGCCGGGGGGCGAACTTTCTTT
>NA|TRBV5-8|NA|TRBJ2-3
CASIAGPGTDTQYF
TGTGCCAGCATCGCGGGACCCGGCACAGATACGCAGTATTTT
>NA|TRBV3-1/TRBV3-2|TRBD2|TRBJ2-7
CASSQLAGSGEQYF
TGTGCCAGCAGCCAACTAGCGGGATCGGGGGAGCAGTACTTC
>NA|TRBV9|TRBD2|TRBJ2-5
CASSLTPGGVGETQYF
TGTGCCAGCAGCCTGACCCCGGGGGGGGTCGGAGAGACCCAGTACTTC
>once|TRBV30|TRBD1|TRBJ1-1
CAWTGGVGRTEAFF
TGTGCCTGGACAGGGGGAGTAGGTAGGACTGAAGCTTTCTTT
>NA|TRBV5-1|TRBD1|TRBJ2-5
CASSLGQGQETQYF
TGCGCCAGCAGCCTGGGACAGGGACAAGAGACCCAGTACTTC
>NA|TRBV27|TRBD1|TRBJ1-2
CASSLGQGDYGYTF
TGTGCCAGCAGTTTGGGACAGGGAGACTATGGCTACACCTTC
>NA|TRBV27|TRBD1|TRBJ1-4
CASGPGTGATHRKEKLFF
TGTGCCAGCGGGCCCGGGACAGGGGCCACGCACCGTAAGGAAAAACTGTTTTTT
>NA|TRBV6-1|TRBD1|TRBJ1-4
CASREGTGAEKLFF
TGTGCCAGCAGGGAAGGGACAGGGGCTGAAAAACTGTTTTTT
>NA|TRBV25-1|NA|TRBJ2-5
CASSKPGTGKETQYF
TGTGCCAGCAGTAAACCAGGGACTGGGAAAGAGACCCAGTACTTC
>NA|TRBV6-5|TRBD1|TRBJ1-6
CASSRTGGEPLHF
TGTGCCAGCAGTCGGACAGGGGGTGAACCCCTCCACTTT
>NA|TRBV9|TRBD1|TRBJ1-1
CASSSTGETEAFF
TGTGCCAGCAGCTCTACAGGGGAAACTGAAGCTTTCTTT
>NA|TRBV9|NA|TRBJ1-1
CASSVAWGPNTEAFF
TGTGCCAGCAGCGTAGCATGGGGCCCGAACACTGAAGCTTTCTTT
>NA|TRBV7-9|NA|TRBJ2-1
CASSAAGTEGNEQFF
TGTGCCAGCAGCGCGGCGGGGACAGAAGGAAATGAGCAGTTCTTC
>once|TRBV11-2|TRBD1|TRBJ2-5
CASSPPGQGWETQYF
TGTGCCAGCAGCCCCCCGGGACAGGGGTGGGAGACCCAGTACTTC
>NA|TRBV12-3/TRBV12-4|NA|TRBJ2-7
CASTQDITYEQYF
TGTGCCAGCACCCAGGACATTACCTACGAGCAGTACTTC
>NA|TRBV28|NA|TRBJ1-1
CASSLGLSEAFF
TGTGCCAGCAGCCTGGGGCTATCTGAAGCTTTCTTT
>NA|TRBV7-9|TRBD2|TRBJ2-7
CASSFIAGPYEQYF
TGTGCCAGCAGCTTCATAGCGGGACCCTACGAGCAGTACTTC
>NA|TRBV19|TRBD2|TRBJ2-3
CASSLGLAGLRDTQYF
TGTGCCAGTAGTCTAGGACTAGCGGGACTTCGGGATACGCAGTATTTT
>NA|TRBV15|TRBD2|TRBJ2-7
CATSRLHLAEPSYEQYF
TGTGCCACCAGCAGACTGCACCTAGCGGAGCCCTCCTACGAGCAGTACTTC
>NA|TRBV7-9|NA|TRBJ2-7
CASSPDSTYEQYF
TGTGCCAGCAGCCCTGACAGTACCTACGAGCAGTACTTC
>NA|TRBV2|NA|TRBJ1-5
CASTWTERNQPQHF
TGTGCCAGCACCTGGACAGAAAGAAATCAGCCCCAGCATTTT
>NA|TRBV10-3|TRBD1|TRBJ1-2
CAISEAAGTEGYTF
TGTGCCATCAGTGAGGCCGCCGGGACAGAAGGCTACACCTTC
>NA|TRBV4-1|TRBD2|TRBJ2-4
CASSHPGRGNIQYF
TGCGCCAGCAGCCACCCCGGGAGGGGGAACATTCAGTACTTC
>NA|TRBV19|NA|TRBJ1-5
CASSSPRSASNQPQHF
TGTGCCAGTAGTAGCCCCCGGTCAGCGAGCAATCAGCCCCAGCATTTT
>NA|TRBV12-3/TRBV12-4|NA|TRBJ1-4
CASTPGGIEKLFF
TGTGCCAGCACCCCGGGCGGGATTGAAAAACTGTTTTTT
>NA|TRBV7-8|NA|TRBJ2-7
CASSSRGSYEQYF
TGTGCCAGCAGCTCAAGGGGGAGCTACGAGCAGTACTTC
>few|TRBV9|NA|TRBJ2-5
CASSEGGVETQYF
TGTGCCAGCAGCGAGGGAGGTGTAGAGACCCAGTACTTC
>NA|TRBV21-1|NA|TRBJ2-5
CASSNERPNRDWNQETQYF
TGTGCCAGCAGCAACGAGAGACCGAACCGGGACTGGAACCAAGAGACCCAGTACTTC
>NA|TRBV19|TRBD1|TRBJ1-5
CASRGQGALGNQPQHF
TGTGCCAGTAGGGGACAGGGGGCGTTGGGCAATCAGCCCCAGCATTTT
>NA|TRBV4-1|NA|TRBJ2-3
CASSQARDTDTQYF
TGCGCCAGCAGCCAAGCCAGGGATACAGATACGCAGTATTTT
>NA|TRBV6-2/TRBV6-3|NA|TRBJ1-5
CASSIGPGQPQHF
TGTGCCAGCAGTATCGGTCCCGGTCAGCCCCAGCATTTT
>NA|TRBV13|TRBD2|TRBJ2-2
CASSPGLAGGNTGELFF
TGTGCCAGCAGCCCGGGACTAGCGGGGGGGAACACCGGGGAGCTGTTTTTT
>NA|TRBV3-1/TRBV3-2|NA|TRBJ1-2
CASSQGGTISGYTF
TGTGCCAGCAGCCAAGGAGGGACTATATCCGGCTACACCTTC